This T cell receptor (beta chain) derives from a study of blood T cell repertoires in COVID-19. The repertoire was sequenced with immunoSEQ multiplex PCR; TCRdb's copy has only in-frame clones and lacks some. The repertoire holds under 300,000 clones, with over 75% as singletons. The CDR3 sequence is 13 residues long. CDR1 and CDR2 (germline): SQVTM, ANQGSEA. Trimming took 4 bases from V and 0 from J, leaving 9 bases between them. The J gene is TRBJ2-5, the V gene TRBV29-1, with TRBD2 as a possible D gene (6 bases). The origin of this receptor is a man between 18 and 35 years old who had recovered from COVID-19. Sequenced sample: PBMCs or T cells enriched from blood (not recorded which). This CDR3 is CSVAGTYQETQYF. CDR3 nucleotides: TGCAGCGTTGCCGGGACTTACCAAGAGACCCAGTACTTC. Full variable domain (missing parts from reference TRBV29-1 and TRBJ2-5): SAVISQKPSRDICQRGTSLTIQCQVDSQVTMMFWYRQQPGQSLTLIATANQGSEATYESGFVIDKFPISRPNLTFSTLTVSNMSPEDSSIYLCSVAGTYQETQYFGPGTRLLVL.